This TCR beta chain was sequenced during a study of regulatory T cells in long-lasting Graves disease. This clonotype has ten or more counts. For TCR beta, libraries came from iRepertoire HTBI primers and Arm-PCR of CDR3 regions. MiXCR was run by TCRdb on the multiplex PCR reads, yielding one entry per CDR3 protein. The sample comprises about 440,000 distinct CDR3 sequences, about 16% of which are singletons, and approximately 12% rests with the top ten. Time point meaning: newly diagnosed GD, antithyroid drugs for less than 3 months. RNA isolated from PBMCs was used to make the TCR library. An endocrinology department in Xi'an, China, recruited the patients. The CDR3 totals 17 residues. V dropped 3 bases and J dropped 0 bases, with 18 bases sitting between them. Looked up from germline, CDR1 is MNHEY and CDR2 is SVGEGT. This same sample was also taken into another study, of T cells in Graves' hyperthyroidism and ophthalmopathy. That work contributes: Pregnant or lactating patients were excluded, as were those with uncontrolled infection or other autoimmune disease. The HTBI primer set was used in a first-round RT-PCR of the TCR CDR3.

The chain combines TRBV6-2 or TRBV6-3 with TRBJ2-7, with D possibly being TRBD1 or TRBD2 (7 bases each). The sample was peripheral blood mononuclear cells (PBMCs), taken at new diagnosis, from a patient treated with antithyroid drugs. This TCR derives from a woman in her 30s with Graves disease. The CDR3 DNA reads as TGTGCCAGCAGTTATTTCAACAGCGGGGACAGCTCCTACGAGCAGTACTTC. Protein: CASSYFNSGDSSYEQYF.